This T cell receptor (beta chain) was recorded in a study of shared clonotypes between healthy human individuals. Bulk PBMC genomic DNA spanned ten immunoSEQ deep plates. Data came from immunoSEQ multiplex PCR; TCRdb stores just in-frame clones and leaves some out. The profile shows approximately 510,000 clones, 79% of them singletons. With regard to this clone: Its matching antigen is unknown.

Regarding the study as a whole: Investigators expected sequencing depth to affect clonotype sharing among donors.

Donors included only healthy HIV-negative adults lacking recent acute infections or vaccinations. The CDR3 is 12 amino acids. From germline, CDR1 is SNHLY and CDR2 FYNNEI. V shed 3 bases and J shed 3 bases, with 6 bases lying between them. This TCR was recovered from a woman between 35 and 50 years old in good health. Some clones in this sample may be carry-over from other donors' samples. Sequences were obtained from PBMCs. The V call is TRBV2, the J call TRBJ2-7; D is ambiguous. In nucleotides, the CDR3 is TGTGCCAGCAGTGAGTACAGCTACGAGCAGTACTTC. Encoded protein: CASSEYSYEQYF.